These 18 T cell receptor beta chains were all obtained from the same sample, sequenced in a study of blood T cell repertoires in COVID-19 (dated by TCRdb to about 2020). The method behind the library was the immunoSEQ multiplex PCR assay. TCRdb retrieved this table from immuneACCESS and kept in-frame rearrangements only. Not all clones are present; in checked studies, unresolved V genes account for under half, and no reason is known for the remainder. In this sample the table shows some 250,000 clones, less than 90% of which occur a single time. The ten largest make up under 2% of the sample. Sequencing was carried out using peripheral blood. The receptors come from a man aged 25 to 45 with active or convalescent COVID-19.

This clone was picked up a small number of times. The chain uses TRBV7-9 and TRBJ2-5, with 11 positions matching TRBD2. The CDR3 sequence is 17 residues long. Per the germline V gene, CDR1 is SEHNR and CDR2 is FQNEAQ (reference sequence). V was clipped by 6 bases and J by 1 base; unmatched bases: 10. The CDR3 sequence: CASRGGRLAGFQETQYF. In nucleotides, the CDR3 is TGTGCCAGCAGGGGAGGGCGACTAGCGGGGTTCCAAGAGACCCAGTACTTC.

The chain employs TRBV15 and TRBJ1-5, with TRBD1 matching 8 bases. Germline V CDR1 and CDR2: LNHNV, YYDKDF (reference sequence). The CDR3 has 16 amino acids. Trimming removed 5 bases from V and 4 bases from J; junction bases left unmatched: 10. This CDR3 reads CATSGRQGIRNQPQHF. The CDR3 DNA reads as TGTGCCACCAGCGGGAGACAGGGGATCCGTAATCAGCCCCAGCATTTT.

The rearrangement uses TRBV5-1 and TRBJ2-5, with TRBD2 identical over 7 bases. Per germline, CDR1 SGHRS and CDR2 YFSETQ. J lost 0 bases, V lost 4 bases, and 3 bases had no gene match. The CDR3 length is 14 residues. This CDR3 reads CASSPGTNQETQYF. The CDR3 DNA follows: TGCGCCAGCAGCCCTGGGACTAACCAAGAGACCCAGTACTTC.

The rearrangement uses TRBV13 and TRBJ1-3, with D hard to call. Germline V gives CDR1 PRHDT, CDR2 FYEKMQ (reference sequence). Trimming stripped 6 bases from V and 4 bases from J, with 13 bases between. The CDR3 runs 14 residues. DNA for the CDR3: TGTGCCAGCAGTACCGAAACGCAGGGAAACACCATATATTTT. Translating it yields CASSTETQGNTIYF.

This sequence joins TRBV9 and TRBJ2-7; tentative D call: TRBD1 (6 bases). The CDR3 covers 14 residues. Germline loops: CDR1 SGDLS, CDR2 YYNGEE. V dropped 2 bases and J dropped 2 bases, with 11 bases sitting between them. The CDR3 sequence: CASSVGAETYEQYF. The CDR3, as DNA: TGTGCCAGCAGCGTGGGGGCAGAGACCTACGAGCAGTACTTC.

The rearrangement links TRBV2 to TRBJ2-7; a weak D match, TRBD2 (7 bases). The CDR3 loop spans 15 amino acids. Germline CDR1 is SNHLY and CDR2 is FYNNEI. V gave up 7 bases and J gave up 3 bases, with 19 bases separating them. CDR3 in amino acids: CASNERGANRYEQYF. The CDR3 DNA reads as TGTGCCAGCAACGAACGGGGGGCGAACCGCTACGAGCAGTACTTC.

The gene calls are TRBV3-1 (or the pseudogene TRBV3-2) and TRBJ2-3; 8 bases are shared with TRBD2. V dropped 2 bases and J dropped 6; count of bases not matched to a gene: 10. Germline assignment: CDR1 LGHDT and CDR2 YNNKEL (reference sequence). The CDR3 consists of 16 residues. The CDR3 spells CASSQLTTSGGDTQYF. The CDR3 coding sequence is TGTGCCAGCAGCCAATTGACCACTAGCGGTGGGGATACGCAGTATTTT.

The rearrangement joins TRBV19 to TRBJ1-5; TRBD1 matches 7 bases. V dropped 6 bases and J dropped 7; count of bases not matched to a gene: 9. This CDR3 is 14 amino acids long. Germline loops: CDR1 LNHDA, CDR2 SQIVND (reference sequence). The CDR3 here is CASRLDRVGQPQHF. Here the CDR3 DNA reads TGTGCCAGTAGACTTGACAGGGTGGGGCAGCCCCAGCATTTT.

V and J are TRBV9 and TRBJ1-1, with D uncertain. Germline CDR1 and CDR2: SGDLS and YYNGEE. The CDR3 length is 13 residues. V dropped 7 bases and J dropped 5 bases, with 15 bases sitting between them. CDR3 protein: CASGPAGMTEAFF. DNA of the CDR3: TGTGCCAGCGGTCCAGCGGGAATGACTGAAGCTTTCTTT.

The chain recombines TRBV2 with TRBJ1-2; no firm D call. CDR1 is SNHLY and CDR2 is FYNNEI in the germline V gene. The V end was cut by 7 bases, the J end by 2 bases, with 11 bases between. This CDR3 spans 13 amino acids. The CDR3 sequence is CASTLTLNYGYTF. CDR3 bases: TGTGCCAGCACACTGACTCTGAACTATGGCTACACCTTC.

The chain couples TRBV5-1 to TRBJ1-2; 7 bases are a match to TRBD1. Germline V CDR1 and CDR2: SGHRS, YFSETQ. This CDR3 has 15 residues. The junction had 5 bases not matched to a gene; V was cut back by 0 bases and J by 3 bases. The CDR3 DNA sequence: TGCGCCAGCAGCTTGGGACAGGGTAGAGACTATGGCTACACCTTC. Translation gives CASSLGQGRDYGYTF. The whole variable domain, remainder taken from reference TRBV5-1 and TRBJ1-2, is KAGVTQTPRYLIKTRGQQVTLSCSPISGHRSVSWYQQTPGQGLQFLFEYFSETQRNKGNFPGRFSGRQFSNSRSEMNVSTLELGDSALYLCASSLGQGRDYGYTFGSGTRLTVV.

V is TRBV19 and J is TRBJ1-2; D is uncertain. Trimming pared 4 bases from V and 0 bases from J, leaving 15 bases between. From germline, CDR1 is LNHDA and CDR2 SQIVND (reference sequence). The CDR3 has 16 amino acids. DNA for the CDR3: TGTGCCAGTAGTACGGTTGGCGGCAGATCTAACTATGGCTACACCTTC. Translation gives CASSTVGGRSNYGYTF.

The chain has TRBV30 and TRBJ1-2; maybe TRBD1 (5 bases). V gave up 5 bases and J gave up 1 base, with 14 bases separating them. This CDR3 is built from 14 residues. CDR1 is GTSNPN and CDR2 is SVGIG in the germline V gene (reference sequence). CDR3 protein: CAWGGTQGNYGYTF. CDR3 nucleotides: TGTGCCTGGGGTGGTACCCAGGGTAACTATGGCTACACCTTC.

CDR3 protein: CASSSQLEKLFF. The CDR3 nucleotides are TGTGCCAGTAGTTCCCAGTTGGAAAAACTGTTTTTT. V usage is TRBV19 and J usage is TRBJ1-4; D not certain. The CDR3 is made up of 12 amino acids. Looked up from germline, CDR1 is LNHDA and CDR2 is SQIVND (reference sequence). Trimming cost V 5 bases and J 8 bases, with 9 bases left between them.

The V gene is TRBV5-4, the J gene TRBJ2-7; maybe TRBD2 (7 bases). The length of the CDR3 is 15 residues. CDR1 is SGHNT and CDR2 is YYREEE in the germline V gene (reference sequence). Trimming took off 4 bases at V and 1 base at J, with 15 bases between the two ends. CDR3 coding DNA: TGTGCCAGCAGCGCTAGAGCGGGACAATCCTACGAGCAGTACTTC. Its translation: CASSARAGQSYEQYF.

The chain employs TRBV9 and TRBJ2-1; D perhaps matches TRBD2 (7 bases). V gave up 4 bases and J gave up 0 bases, with 17 bases separating them. Looked up from germline, CDR1 is SGDLS and CDR2 is YYNGEE. This CDR3 has 17 amino acids. DNA of the CDR3: TGTGCCAGCAGCTCCGGTTCGGGGGGCGACTCCTACAATGAGCAGTTCTTC. This sequence encodes CASSSGSGGDSYNEQFF.

This clone was seen just once. The chain has TRBV2 and TRBJ1-1; D is unclear. The germline V gene has CDR1 SNHLY and CDR2 FYNNEI. V was trimmed by 4 bases and J by 1 base, leaving 7 bases between them. CDR3 length: 13 residues. This CDR3 is CASSVAENTEAFF. The CDR3 nucleotides are TGTGCCAGCAGTGTGGCGGAGAACACTGAAGCTTTCTTT.

This chain connects TRBV5-1 to TRBJ1-1, with unresolved D. The germline V gene has CDR1 SGHRS and CDR2 YFSETQ. V lost 2 bases, J lost 8 bases, and 10 bases lay in between. The length of the CDR3 is 12 residues. The CDR3 DNA sequence: TGCGCCAGCAGCTTCATTGCGGGAGAAGCTTTCTTT. As protein: CASSFIAGEAFF.